Below are 4 T cell receptor beta chains sequenced from a single sample in a study of T cell responses to AZD1222 COVID-19 vaccine. Assay used: immunoSEQ multiplex PCR; TCRdb lists only in-frame clones, some missing. The table records under 150,000 clones, roughly four fifths of them present only once. Specimen: peripheral blood, collected on day 0 of MenACWY control vaccination. The receptors here all came from an adult in good health.

This chain joins TRBV27 and TRBJ1-3; the match to TRBD1 covers 8 bases. Losses at the gene ends were 5 bases for V and 0 bases for J; bases not matched to a gene: 9. The germline CDR1 and CDR2 sequences are MNHEY and SMNVEV (reference sequence). The CDR3 length is 17 residues. CDR3 residues: CASSPQDRANSGNTIYF. CDR3 nucleotide sequence: TGTGCCAGCAGTCCTCAGGACAGGGCCAACTCTGGAAACACCATATATTTT.

This chain uses TRBV19 with TRBJ1-5; 10 bases map to TRBD1. Germline V gene data show CDR1 as LNHDA and CDR2 as SQIVND (reference sequence). The V and J ends lost 6 bases and 4 bases, in that order; junction bases with no gene match: 9. CDR3 length: 16 amino acids. CDR3: CASSKIGQGGNQPQHF. The CDR3, as DNA: TGTGCCAGTAGCAAGATAGGACAGGGGGGTAATCAGCCCCAGCATTTT.

The J gene is TRBJ2-5, the V gene TRBV20-1; no firm D call. There are 11 residues in the CDR3. The germline V and J ends were trimmed by 4 bases and 5 bases, with 8 bases remaining between them. The germline V gene has CDR1 DFQATT and CDR2 SNEGSKA (reference sequence). CDR3 region: CSANIRETQYF. CDR3 DNA: TGCAGTGCTAATATTCGGGAGACCCAGTACTTC.

This clone was picked up one time. The V call is TRBV5-3, the J call TRBJ1-6, with a tentative D call TRBD1 (5 bases). TRBV5-3 is assigned to the ORF class and has an uncertain function. This CDR3 is built from 15 residues. V was pared by 7 bases and J by 4 bases, with 15 bases between. The DNA for the CDR3 is TGTGCCAGAGGGGACCCAAAAAAGTATAATTCACCCCTCCACTTT. It yields the protein CARGDPKKYNSPLHF.